This entry lists 11 T cell receptor beta chains sequenced from one sample in a study of cytomegalovirus exposure and HLA in healthy donors. The primer mix had 60 Vbeta and 13 Jbeta primers. TCRdb's table, derived via immunoSEQ multiplex PCR, lists solely in-frame clones and lacks some. The sample lists under 200,000 clones, approximately 80% occurring once. The material sequenced was PBMCs. Source of these receptors: a male donor in good health and CMV-seropositive.

The chain carries TRBV18 and TRBJ1-4; D is unresolved. V lost 3 bases and J 3 bases, leaving 11 bases between the germline ends. The V gene's germline CDR1 is KGHSH and CDR2 LQKENI. CDR3 length: 15 residues. The CDR3 DNA is TGTGCCAGCTCACCCGCGCTGTCACCTAATGAAAAACTGTTTTTT. This codes for CASSPALSPNEKLFF. The complete variable domain, with remaining parts taken from reference TRBV18 and TRBJ1-4, reads NAGVMQNPRHLVRRRGQEARLRCSPMKGHSHVYWYRQLPEEGLKFMVYLQKENIIDESGMPKERFSAEFPKEGPSILRIQQVVRGDSAAYFCASSPALSPNEKLFFGSGTQLSVL.

This clone turned up a few times. The rearrangement joins TRBV9 to TRBJ1-4; maybe TRBD1 (5 bases). V gave up 2 bases and J gave up 4 bases, with 12 bases separating them. CDR3 length equals 15 residues. Germline assignment: CDR1 SGDLS and CDR2 YYNGEE. CDR3 nucleotide sequence: TGTGCCAGCAGCGTCGCGGGGACCAATAATGAAAAACTGTTTTTT. Protein product: CASSVAGTNNEKLFF.

The gene calls are TRBV27 and TRBJ2-2; 7 bases match TRBD1. The junction had 3 bases not matched to a gene; V was cut back by 7 bases and J by 1 base. Germline V gene data show CDR1 as MNHEY and CDR2 as SMNVEV (reference sequence). This CDR3 spans 14 amino acids. The CDR3 nucleotides are TGTGCCAGCACTGACAGGGTGAACACCGGGGAGCTGTTTTTT. This codes for CASTDRVNTGELFF.

The chain combines TRBV4-1 with TRBJ2-1; 8 bases line up with TRBD2. V shed 8 bases and J 9 bases; nucleotides not matched to a gene: 9. Germline CDR1 reads MGHRA; CDR2 reads YSYEKL. The CDR3 has 13 amino acids. The CDR3 DNA follows: TGCGCCAGCCGGAGCGGGAGCGATCCTGAGCAGTTCTTC. This translates into CASRSGSDPEQFF.

The chain couples TRBV27 to TRBJ2-5, with 9 nucleotides matching TRBD2. Germline assignment: CDR1 MNHEY and CDR2 SMNVEV (reference sequence). V gave up 2 bases and J gave up 1 base; unmatched junction bases: 8. The CDR3 is 17 residues long. CDR3 nucleotide sequence: TGTGCCAGCAGTTTAACCCGGCTAGCGGGACCCCAAGAGACCCAGTACTTC. This gives the protein CASSLTRLAGPQETQYF.

V is TRBV6-1 and J is TRBJ2-7, with 7 positions matching TRBD1. CDR1 is MNHNS and CDR2 is SASEGT in the germline V gene. The CDR3 runs to 14 residues. Unmatched junction bases numbered 6, after V lost 4 bases and J lost 3 bases. The CDR3 nucleotides read TGTGCCAGCAGTGCCTCGAGGGACAGCTACGAGCAGTACTTC. Translated, it gives CASSASRDSYEQYF.

The genes are TRBV7-9 and TRBJ2-5, with TRBD1 as a possible D gene (5 bases). CDR1 SEHNR and CDR2 FQNEAQ come from the germline V gene (reference sequence). The V and J ends lost 6 bases and 5 bases respectively, with 22 bases between them. The CDR3 has 16 residues. The CDR3 nucleotides read TGTGCCAGCAGACCGCAGGGAATAGCCACAAGGGAGACCCAGTACTTC. This sequence encodes CASRPQGIATRETQYF.

The V gene is TRBV29-1, the J gene TRBJ1-2, with D tentatively TRBD1 (6 bases). The V gene's germline CDR1 is SQVTM and CDR2 ANQGSEA. Trimming shortened V by 3 bases and J by 0 bases, and 11 bases separated the two germline ends. CDR3 length: 14 residues. The CDR3, as DNA: TGCAGCGTTGAGTCGACAGGCGCTAACTATGGCTACACCTTC. Its translation is CSVESTGANYGYTF. The full variable domain, completed using reference TRBV29-1 and TRBJ1-2, is SAVISQKPSRDICQRGTSLTIQCQVDSQVTMMFWYRQQPGQSLTLIATANQGSEATYESGFVIDKFPISRPNLTFSTLTVSNMSPEDSSIYLCSVESTGANYGYTFGSGTRLTVV.

This clone came up a few times. The V call is TRBV27, the J call TRBJ1-5; TRBD1 is a possible D gene (5 bases). CDR1 and CDR2 (germline): MNHEY, SMNVEV (reference sequence). Trimming pared 5 bases from V and 4 bases from J, leaving 9 bases between. This CDR3 is 13 amino acids long. The DNA of the CDR3 is TGTGCCAGCAGTGCGCAGGGTAATCAGCCCCAGCATTTT. Its protein product is CASSAQGNQPQHF.

The CDR3 bases are TGTGCCAGCTCGATGGACAGGCTGAGCTACACCTTC. It translates to CASSMDRLSYTF. This rearrangement joins TRBV18 to TRBJ1-2, with 7 bases aligning to TRBD1. CDR3 length equals 12 residues. Germline V gives CDR1 KGHSH, CDR2 LQKENI. V was clipped by 6 bases and J by 9 bases; unmatched bases: 7.

The genes are TRBV6-1 and TRBJ2-5; 7 bases match TRBD2. In germline, CDR1 is MNHNS, CDR2 SASEGT. Trimming at V came to 8 bases and at J to 5 bases, leaving 11 bases not matched to a gene. This CDR3 has 14 amino acids. The CDR3 DNA reads TGTGCCAGCCGCTCGGGGAGGGCCTTGGAGACCCAGTACTTC. It translates to CASRSGRALETQYF.